A selection of T cell receptor beta chains follows, all from one sample in a study of cytomegalovirus exposure and HLA in healthy donors. TCRdb's table, derived via immunoSEQ multiplex PCR, lists solely in-frame clones and lacks some. The specimen's table records 150,000 to 200,000 clones. The specimen was PBMCs. These receptors came from a woman between 18 and 30 years old in good health and CMV-seropositive. Each CDR3 is given with its conserved first and last residue. D genes are given only for firm matches.

J gene | V gene | D gene | CDR3 DNA | CDR3 protein
TRBJ2-1 | TRBV6-5 | TRBD2 | TGTGCCAGCAGTTACTCCGCGGGAGAAGTCTACAATGAGCAGTTCTTC | CASSYSAGEVYNEQFF
TRBJ1-1 | TRBV5-1 | NA | TGCGCCAGCAGCTTGGCTCAGGGATCGGTTGGTGAAGCTTTCTTT | CASSLAQGSVGEAFF
TRBJ1-3 | TRBV7-2 | NA | TGTGCCAGCAGTTTTACCATTGACAGGACGAGCGACACCATATATTTT | CASSFTIDRTSDTIYF
TRBJ1-3 | TRBV4-3 | NA | TGCGCCAGCAGCCAAGGAGGACAGAGCATTGGAAACACCATATATTTT | CASSQGGQSIGNTIYF
TRBJ1-2 | TRBV18 | NA | TGTGCCAGCTCACCGGCCGCGGAACCTAACTATGGCTACACCTTC | CASSPAAEPNYGYTF
TRBJ2-2 | TRBV2 | NA | TGTGCCAGCAGTGTTGAGGCACCGAGTAACACCGGGGAGCTGTTTTTT | CASSVEAPSNTGELFF
TRBJ2-4 | TRBV2 | NA | TGTGCCAGCAGTGATAATCTCCTAGCCAAAAACATTCAGTACTTC | CASSDNLLAKNIQYF
TRBJ1-2 | TRBV13 | TRBD1 | TGTGCCAGCAGCCCCGGACAGGGGGGGCTCTACACCTTC | CASSPGQGGLYTF
TRBJ2-1 | TRBV6-4 | NA | TGTGCCAGCAGTGACGGGGGCTTCCACAGGGCCCACAATGAGCAGTTCTTC | CASSDGGFHRAHNEQFF
TRBJ2-1 | TRBV5-1 | TRBD2 | TGCGCCAGCAGCTTGGCCGGGCGGGAGTCCTACAATGAGCAGTTCTTC | CASSLAGRESYNEQFF
TRBJ2-2 | TRBV7-8 | NA | TGTGCCAGCAGCCCCCGTTTCCCCAGCGGGAACACCGGGGAGCTGTTTTTT | CASSPRFPSGNTGELFF
TRBJ1-2 | TRBV9 | NA | TGTGCCAGCAGCGGAGGGTCAGCAAACTATGGCTACACCTTC | CASSGGSANYGYTF
TRBJ2-5 | TRBV7-8 | TRBD2 | TGTGCCAGCACCCAACTAGCGGGTCAGACCCAGTACTTC | CASTQLAGQTQYF
TRBJ2-3 | TRBV7-9 | TRBD2 | TGTGCCAGCAGCTTAGCGTGGGGGACTACCTCTAGCACAGATACGCAGTATTTT | CASSLAWGTTSSTDTQYF
TRBJ2-7 | TRBV6-1 | TRBD1 | TGTGCCAGCAGTGAAGATCCGGGACAGGGCTCTAGCGAGCAGTACTTC | CASSEDPGQGSSEQYF
TRBJ2-5 | TRBV5-1 | TRBD1 | TGCGCCAGCAGCTTGGGGGACAGCCAAGAGACCCAGTACTTC | CASSLGDSQETQYF
TRBJ2-1 | TRBV20-1 | NA | TGCAGTGCTATGCGGTACAATGAGCAGTTCTTC | CSAMRYNEQFF
TRBJ2-5 | TRBV27 | NA | TGTGCCAGCAGTTTAGAGACAGAGCTACAAGAGACCCAGTACTTC | CASSLETELQETQYF
TRBJ2-2 | TRBV5-4 | NA | TGTGCCAGCAGCTTGGGTGGGGGGGGCCCCACCGGGGAGCTGTTTTTT | CASSLGGGGPTGELFF
TRBJ2-5 | TRBV12-2 | NA | TGTGCAAGTCGCCGTCGGGGGGGACTAGCGGGGATCCAAGAGACCCAGTACTTC | CASRRRGGLAGIQETQYF
TRBJ2-3 | TRBV19 | NA | TGTGCCAGTAGGCACAGAGACACAGATACGCAGTATTTT | CASRHRDTDTQYF
TRBJ2-3 | TRBV5-1 | TRBD1 | TGCGCCAGCAGCCCCGGGGACAGTGCGGATACGCAGTATTTT | CASSPGDSADTQYF
TRBJ1-2 | TRBV6-5 | NA | TGTGCCAGCAGTTCGTACAGAGATGGCTACACCTTC | CASSSYRDGYTF
TRBJ2-5 | TRBV6-6 | TRBD2 | TGTGCCAGCAATCGAGCGGGGGGCCAAGAGACCCAGTACTTC | CASNRAGGQETQYF
TRBJ1-1 | TRBV29-1 | NA | TGCAGCGTTGCGGCGGAGATGAACACTGAAGCTTTCTTT | CSVAAEMNTEAFF
TRBJ2-3 | TRBV5-5 | NA | TGTGCCAGCAGCTTGGCTTTGGTAGCACGCACAGATACGCAGTATTTT | CASSLALVARTDTQYF
TRBJ1-4 | TRBV2 | NA | TGTGCCAGCAGTTACGGGAGGGCGAATGAAAAACTGTTTTTT | CASSYGRANEKLFF
TRBJ2-7 | TRBV5-1 | NA | TGCGCCAGCAGCCCGTCAGGGGCCGGATCCTACGAGCAGTACTTC | CASSPSGAGSYEQYF
TRBJ1-4 | TRBV4-2 | NA | TGTGCCACCTCTAAAAATGAAAAACTGTTTTTT | CATSKNEKLFF
TRBJ1-4 | TRBV7-9 | TRBD1 | TGTGCCAGCAGCTCCTGGACAGGGGGTGATGAAAAACTGTTTTTT | CASSSWTGGDEKLFF
TRBJ2-1 | TRBV2 | NA | TGTGCCAGCAGTGTAGGAGAATACAATGAGCAGTTCTTC | CASSVGEYNEQFF
TRBJ1-3 | TRBV28 | NA | TGTGCCAGCAGCCTTAGCCCAGGGATCGCTGGAAACACCATATATTTT | CASSLSPGIAGNTIYF
TRBJ2-1 | TRBV30 | TRBD2 | TGTGCCTGGGTTGGTAGCGGGGGGGGTAATGAGCAGTTCTTC | CAWVGSGGGNEQFF
TRBJ2-7 | TRBV5-1 | TRBD2 | TGCGCCAGCAGCTTGGAACTAGCGGGAAGTCGGTCCTACGAGCAGTACTTC | CASSLELAGSRSYEQYF
TRBJ2-1 | TRBV25-1 | TRBD2 | TGTGCCAGCAGTGAATCCCCTAGCGGCTCCTACAATGAGCAGTTCTTC | CASSESPSGSYNEQFF
TRBJ2-5 | TRBV4-2 | TRBD2 | TGTGCCAGCAGCCAAGAAGGGCCAGCGGGGGCGGAGACCCAGTACTTC | CASSQEGPAGAETQYF
TRBJ1-5 | TRBV6-1 | NA | TGTGCCAGCAGCCCCTCAGGGGGCAATCAGCCCCAGCATTTT | CASSPSGGNQPQHF
TRBJ2-1 | TRBV23-1 | TRBD1 | TGCGCCAGCAGTCAGTCGGGACAGGGGAATTACAATGAGCAGTTCTTC | CASSQSGQGNYNEQFF
TRBJ2-7 | TRBV4-2 | NA | TGTGCCAGCAGCCAAGATGAGGGTAAAGGGTCCTACGAGCAGTACTTC | CASSQDEGKGSYEQYF
TRBJ1-2 | TRBV7-2 | NA | TGTGCCAGCAGCGTGCAGGGTTATGGCTACACCTTC | CASSVQGYGYTF
TRBJ2-3 | TRBV29-1 | NA | TGCAGCGTTGATATGTCAGTTAGCACAGATACGCAGTATTTT | CSVDMSVSTDTQYF
TRBJ1-1 | TRBV18 | NA | TGTGCCAGCTCCCCGACAGGCGTTACCCAAGCTTTCTTT | CASSPTGVTQAFF
TRBJ1-1 | TRBV5-4 | NA | TGTGCCAGCAGCTTTGCAGGGGCCATGAACACTGAAGCTTTCTTT | CASSFAGAMNTEAFF
TRBJ1-5 | TRBV6-1 | NA | TGTGCCAGCAGCGTAGACAGGTTGCAGCCCCAGCATTTT | CASSVDRLQPQHF
TRBJ1-1 | TRBV2 | NA | TGTGCCAGCAGTGTGGAGGAATACACTGAAGCTTTCTTT | CASSVEEYTEAFF